The 32 T cell receptor beta chains listed next were all sequenced from one sample in a study of T cell repertoires in cytomegalovirus infection (dated by TCRdb to about 2019). Reads for this sample came from an Illumina HiSeq 1500. TCRdb reanalyzed the raw reads on its own, using fastp at Q25 for trimming and MiXCR for clone calling, and kept in-frame beta chains. One record per CDR3 amino acid sequence lists the most common genes and DNA. The sample table lists under 800,000 distinct CDR3 sequences, approximately 24% of them with a count of one. The ten biggest clones cover 6.5% to 10% of the sample. Sequencing input: CD8+ T cells from PBMCs. The receptors shown here come from a human donor in good health (CMV status not recorded). Some clones in this sample may be carry-over from other donors' samples.

This sequence joins TRBV5-6 and TRBJ2-7; perhaps TRBD1 as D (6 bases). V was cut by 0 bases and J by 7 bases, with 14 bases left in between. The CDR3 loop spans 14 amino acids. CDR1 SGHDT and CDR2 YYEEEE come from the germline V gene. The CDR3 sequence: CASSLALGAGEQYF. The CDR3, as DNA: TGTGCCAGCAGCTTGGCTTTGGGGGCCGGGGAGCAGTACTTC.

Details on this clonotype: One end of the junction fails to match germline, which may point to a read error. J is TRBJ2-3 and V is TRBV14; TRBD2 is a possible D gene (6 bases). CDR1 SGHDN and CDR2 FVKESK come from the germline V gene. The CDR3 length is 19 residues. DNA for the CDR3: TGTACCAGCAGCCAAGATAGGGGCGCAGGGAGGAAAGCGGCAGATACGCAGTATTTT. Its protein is CTSSQDRGAGRKAADTQYF.

The V and J genes are TRBV10-2 and TRBJ2-5; D ambiguous. The CDR3 is 14 residues long. With 6 bases removed from V and 2 bases from J, the gap between germline ends came to 13 bases. Looked up from germline, CDR1 is WSHSY and CDR2 is SAAADI. The CDR3 reads CASSALESQETQYF. CDR3 nucleotide sequence: TGCGCCAGCAGCGCCCTGGAGTCACAAGAGACCCAGTACTTC.

This clonotype has just a few counts. The chain employs TRBV10-2 and TRBJ2-7; D is perhaps TRBD2 (6 bases). From germline, CDR1 is WSHSY and CDR2 SAAADI. V gave up 0 bases and J gave up 3 bases, with 9 bases separating them. The CDR3 is 14 amino acids. Here the CDR3 reads CASSESSGDYEQYF. The CDR3 bases are TGCGCCAGCAGTGAGTCTTCGGGAGACTACGAGCAGTACTTC.

The chain recombines TRBV7-6 with TRBJ2-7, with D possibly TRBD2 on 5 matching bases. Germline V gene lookup returns CDR1 SGHVS and CDR2 FNYEAQ. This CDR3 has 15 residues. The V gene lost 5 bases and the J gene lost 0 bases, with 14 bases spanning the gap. The CDR3 sequence: CASSPREGPSYEQYF. The CDR3 DNA follows: TGTGCCAGCAGCCCGCGAGAGGGTCCCTCCTACGAGCAGTACTTC.

V and J are TRBV15 and TRBJ1-2, with D unclear. The CDR3 covers 15 residues. V lost 1 base, J lost 0 bases, and 9 bases lay in between. CDR1 LNHNV and CDR2 YYDKDF come from the germline V gene (reference sequence). The CDR3 loop reads CATSRAAGPNYGYTF. The CDR3 DNA reads TGTGCCACCAGCAGAGCGGCTGGCCCTAACTATGGCTACACCTTC.

This clonotype was detected ten times or more. This chain connects TRBV7-2 to TRBJ1-1; no clear D. The V gene lost 4 bases and the J gene lost 0 bases, with 18 bases spanning the gap. The germline gives CDR1 SGHTA, CDR2 FQGNSA. CDR3 length: 17 amino acids. DNA of the CDR3: TGTGCCAGCAGCTACTTTCAGACATTCCCAATGAACACTGAAGCTTTCTTT. Translation gives CASSYFQTFPMNTEAFF.

The V gene is TRBV6-2 or TRBV6-3, the J gene TRBJ2-7; D uncertain. Trimming took off 0 bases at V and 4 bases at J, with 10 bases between the two ends. The CDR3 is 14 residues long. The germline gives CDR1 MNHEY, CDR2 SVGEGT. CDR3 coding DNA: TGTGCCAGCAGTTACTCGAACCGGAAATACGAGCAGTACGTC. This codes for CASSYSNRKYEQYV.

This clonotype was observed at least ten times. The chain links TRBV7-8 to TRBJ1-1; 8 nucleotides line up with TRBD1. This CDR3 spans 15 amino acids. Germline lookup yields CDR1 SGHVS and CDR2 FQNEAQ. The ends lost 4 bases at V and 3 bases at J; junction bases unmatched: 7. The CDR3 here is CASSYPTGADTEAFF. In DNA, the CDR3 is TGTGCCAGCAGCTACCCGACAGGGGCGGACACTGAAGCTTTCTTT.

This clonotype turned up a few times. This chain uses TRBV19 with TRBJ2-2, with D possibly TRBD2 on 6 matching bases. Germline V gene lookup returns CDR1 LNHDA and CDR2 SQIVND (reference sequence). The CDR3 consists of 16 residues. V dropped 5 bases and J dropped 4 bases, with 17 bases sitting between them. Here the CDR3 reads CASSQNRETFTGELFF. CDR3 DNA sequence: TGTGCCAGTAGTCAGAACCGGGAGACCTTCACCGGGGAGCTGTTTTTT.

The chain is built from TRBV10-3 and TRBJ1-4; 10 positions match TRBD1. Trimming cost V 3 bases and J 7 bases; bases outside gene matches: 8. Germline loops: CDR1 ENHRY, CDR2 SYGVKD. The CDR3 consists of 16 residues. The CDR3 sequence: CAISDRDRGLAEKLFF. Written as DNA, the CDR3 is TGTGCCATCAGTGACCGGGACAGGGGTTTGGCTGAAAAACTGTTTTTT.

This clonotype was observed a handful of times. The rearrangement uses TRBV14 and TRBJ2-3; the D call may be TRBD1 or TRBD2 (5 bases each). V shed 7 bases and J shed 6 bases, with 23 bases lying between them. This CDR3 is 16 amino acids long. From germline, CDR1 is SGHDN and CDR2 FVKESK. The CDR3 loop reads CASMESGTRRGDTQYF. CDR3 nucleotides: TGTGCCAGCATGGAGTCGGGGACCCGCCGCGGGGATACGCAGTATTTT.

This clonotype has at least ten counts. V usage is TRBV7-2 and J usage is TRBJ2-3, with D perhaps matching TRBD2 (5 bases). The CDR3 length is 13 residues. The germline V gene has CDR1 SGHTA and CDR2 FQGNSA. V was trimmed by 4 bases and J by 4 bases, leaving 9 bases between them. CDR3: CASSSAGSDTQYF. CDR3 DNA: TGTGCCAGCAGCTCCGCGGGCTCAGATACGCAGTATTTT.

The CDR3 DNA reads TGTGCCAGCAGAGGGGACAGGCCCCATGGCTACACCTTC. It is translated as CASRGDRPHGYTF. The V call is TRBV7-9, the J call TRBJ1-2; TRBD1 aligns across 8 bases. V lost 6 bases, J lost 6 bases, and 6 bases stayed unmatched. The length of the CDR3 is 13 residues. CDR1 and CDR2 from the germline V gene are SEHNR and FQNEAQ (reference sequence). The whole variable domain, remainder taken from reference TRBV7-9 and TRBJ1-2, is DTGVSQNPRHKITKRGQNVTFRCDPISEHNRLYWYRQTLGQGPEFLTYFQNEAQLEKSRLLSDRFSAERPKGSFSTLEIQRTEQGDSAMYLCASRGDRPHGYTFGSGTRLTVV.

The rearrangement links TRBV12-3 or TRBV12-4 to TRBJ2-1; no firm D call. This CDR3 has 13 amino acids. The germline V and J ends were trimmed by 6 bases and 6 bases, with 12 bases remaining between them. The CDR3 DNA reads TGTGCCAGCAGCCCCGGACGTCCCAATGAGCAGTTCTTC. Protein sequence: CASSPGRPNEQFF.

This chain uses TRBV13 with TRBJ2-7, with D perhaps matching TRBD1 or TRBD2 (7 bases each). Looked up from germline, CDR1 is PRHDT and CDR2 is FYEKMQ (reference sequence). The V end was cut by 6 bases, the J end by 4 bases, with 13 bases between. The CDR3 loop spans 13 amino acids. CDR3 nucleotides: TGTGCCAGCAGTAACAGGGGAGGGTACGAGCAGTACTTC. Its translation is CASSNRGGYEQYF.

At least ten counts were recorded for this clonotype. The rearrangement joins TRBV7-9 to TRBJ1-2; TRBD1 matches 7 bases. Germline CDR1 is SEHNR and CDR2 is FQNEAQ (reference sequence). The ends lost 6 bases at V and 8 bases at J; junction bases unmatched: 12. CDR3 length: 14 residues. The CDR3 loop is CASRPSGTAYGYTF. The CDR3 region has the DNA TGTGCCAGCAGGCCCTCCGGGACAGCCTACGGCTACACCTTC. Combining the CDR3 with reference TRBV7-9 and TRBJ1-2 gives the whole variable domain DTGVSQNPRHKITKRGQNVTFRCDPISEHNRLYWYRQTLGQGPEFLTYFQNEAQLEKSRLLSDRFSAERPKGSFSTLEIQRTEQGDSAMYLCASRPSGTAYGYTFGSGTRLTVV.

This clonotype turned up a few times. The chain joins TRBV20-1 to TRBJ2-1; the match to TRBD2 covers 9 bases. Germline V gene lookup returns CDR1 DFQATT and CDR2 SNEGSKA (reference sequence). CDR3 size: 15 residues. V gave up 0 bases and J gave up 9 bases; unmatched junction bases: 9. The CDR3 bases are TGCAGTGCTAGAGATTTACAGCGGGGGGTGGGTGAGCAGTTCTTC. This codes for CSARDLQRGVGEQFF.

The chain links TRBV7-6 to TRBJ2-6, with 8 bases fitting TRBD2. Germline V gene lookup returns CDR1 SGHVS and CDR2 FNYEAQ. The CDR3 has 16 amino acids. The V and J ends lost 5 bases and 0 bases, in that order; junction bases with no gene match: 3. CDR3 DNA: TGTGCCAGCAGCCAAGCGGGGGCCTCTGGGGCCAACGTCCTGACTTTC. It translates to CASSQAGASGANVLTF.

V gene TRBV7-9 combines with J gene TRBJ1-1; possibly TRBD1 for D (6 bases). V shed 5 bases and J shed 4 bases, with 20 bases lying between them. The CDR3 has 16 residues. Germline V gene data show CDR1 as SEHNR and CDR2 as FQNEAQ (reference sequence). CDR3 nucleotide sequence: TGTGCCAGCAGCGGATACCGGGACACTCGCCCCACTGAAGCTTTCTTT. It yields the protein CASSGYRDTRPTEAFF.

This clonotype was seen more than once but under ten times. CDR3 DNA: TGTGCCAGCAGCTTGGGGACGGGCTCGGGTCACGCAGATACGCAGTATTTT. Translation gives CASSLGTGSGHADTQYF. The chain recombines TRBV5-6 with TRBJ2-3; no reliable D call. Germline V gene lookup returns CDR1 SGHDT and CDR2 YYEEEE. The CDR3 runs 17 residues. Trimming took off 0 bases at V and 4 bases at J, with 18 bases between the two ends.

The V and J genes are TRBV6-5 and TRBJ1-1, with D unclear. Per the germline V gene, CDR1 is MNHEY and CDR2 is SVGAGI. Trimming stripped 7 bases from V and 1 base from J, with 13 bases between. The CDR3 length is 14 residues. CDR3 nucleotides: TGTGCCAGCAAATACGGGGTAGGGAACACTGAAGCTTTCTTT. Amino acid sequence: CASKYGVGNTEAFF.

The J gene is TRBJ2-2, the V gene TRBV15, with unresolved D. The CDR3 has 16 residues. From germline, CDR1 is LNHNV and CDR2 YYDKDF (reference sequence). V gave up 0 bases and J gave up 0 bases, with 8 bases separating them. This chain's CDR3 is CATSRDRSPNTGELFF. Written as DNA, the CDR3 is TGTGCCACCAGCAGAGATAGGAGTCCGAACACCGGGGAGCTGTTTTTT.

This clonotype appeared a few times. This chain joins TRBV2 and TRBJ2-7; no definite D call. The CDR3 runs 12 residues. The V end was cut by 7 bases, the J end by 4 bases, with 11 bases between. Germline values: CDR1 SNHLY, CDR2 FYNNEI. The CDR3 region has the DNA TGTGCCAGCATTTTTAGGGCGTACGAGCAGTACGTC. Its translation: CASIFRAYEQYV.

This chain joins TRBV6-1 and TRBJ1-5, with a tentative D call TRBD1 (5 bases). The V gene lost 2 bases and the J gene lost 0 bases, with 11 bases spanning the gap. CDR1 is MNHNS and CDR2 is SASEGT in the germline V gene. The CDR3 loop spans 16 amino acids. CDR3 amino acids: CASSELDSYSNQPQHF. The CDR3 DNA is TGTGCCAGCAGTGAATTAGACAGTTATAGCAATCAGCCCCAGCATTTT.

This clonotype showed up just a few times. This chain uses TRBV5-1 with TRBJ2-3, with 12 bases identical to TRBD2. Looked up from germline, CDR1 is SGHRS and CDR2 is YFSETQ. CDR3 size: 16 residues. V lost 4 bases, J lost 2 bases, and 5 bases stayed unmatched. CDR3 protein: CASSPGLAGLTDTQYF. CDR3 DNA sequence: TGCGCCAGCAGCCCAGGACTAGCGGGACTCACAGATACGCAGTATTTT.

The chain combines TRBV25-1 with TRBJ1-2; D is ambiguous. The CDR3 consists of 11 residues. V lost 3 bases and J 8 bases, leaving 7 bases between the germline ends. CDR1 and CDR2 from the germline V gene are MGHDK and SYGVNS. The CDR3 protein is CASSDARGYTF. The CDR3 DNA sequence: TGTGCCAGCAGTGATGCGCGCGGCTACACCTTC.

This clonotype was observed a few times. This rearrangement joins TRBV6-2 or TRBV6-3 to TRBJ2-2; D might be TRBD2 (6 bases). There are 13 residues in the CDR3. The V end lost 0 bases, the J end lost 7 bases, and 6 bases lay between the germline ends. Germline-derived CDR1 and CDR2 are MNHEY and SVGEGT. The CDR3 here is CASSYSTSGELFF. As DNA, the CDR3 is TGTGCCAGCAGTTACTCGACTAGCGGGGAGCTGTTTTTT.

The gene calls are TRBV6-2 or TRBV6-3 and TRBJ2-7, with D perhaps being TRBD1 or TRBD2 (5 bases each). With 6 bases removed from V and 2 bases from J, the gap between germline ends came to 11 bases. In germline, CDR1 is MNHEY, CDR2 SVGEGT. The CDR3 extends over 13 amino acids. CDR3 loop: CASSWGMTYEQYV. The CDR3 nucleotides read TGTGCCAGCAGCTGGGGGATGACCTACGAGCAGTACGTC.

The rearrangement links TRBV6-5 to TRBJ2-1, with 7 bases matching TRBD1. The CDR3 loop spans 11 amino acids. Germline V gene data show CDR1 as MNHEY and CDR2 as SVGAGI. With V trimmed by 6 bases and J by 13 bases, 6 bases remained unmatched. CDR3 coding DNA: TGTGCCAGCAGAGTCGGGACAGTTCAGTTCTTC. Its protein product is CASRVGTVQFF.

This clonotype has ten or more counts. V usage is TRBV7-8 and J usage is TRBJ1-3, with D uncertain. The CDR3 length is 15 residues. V was pared by 2 bases and J by 0 bases, with 8 bases between. The germline CDR1 and CDR2 sequences are SGHVS and FQNEAQ. CDR3 sequence: CASSLTTYSGNTIYF. In nucleotides, the CDR3 is TGTGCCAGCAGCTTAACGACCTACTCTGGAAACACCATATATTTT.

The rearrangement joins TRBV7-9 to TRBJ1-2; possibly TRBD1 for D (5 bases). Trimming stripped 4 bases from V and 7 bases from J, with 13 bases between. This CDR3 is 13 amino acids long. Germline V gene lookup returns CDR1 SEHNR and CDR2 FQNEAQ (reference sequence). In nucleotides, the CDR3 is TGTGCCAGCAGCTCGGGACCTAGGGGTGGCTACACCTTC. This gives the protein CASSSGPRGGYTF. The full variable domain, completed using reference TRBV7-9 and TRBJ1-2, is DTGVSQNPRHKITKRGQNVTFRCDPISEHNRLYWYRQTLGQGPEFLTYFQNEAQLEKSRLLSDRFSAERPKGSFSTLEIQRTEQGDSAMYLCASSSGPRGGYTFGSGTRLTVV.